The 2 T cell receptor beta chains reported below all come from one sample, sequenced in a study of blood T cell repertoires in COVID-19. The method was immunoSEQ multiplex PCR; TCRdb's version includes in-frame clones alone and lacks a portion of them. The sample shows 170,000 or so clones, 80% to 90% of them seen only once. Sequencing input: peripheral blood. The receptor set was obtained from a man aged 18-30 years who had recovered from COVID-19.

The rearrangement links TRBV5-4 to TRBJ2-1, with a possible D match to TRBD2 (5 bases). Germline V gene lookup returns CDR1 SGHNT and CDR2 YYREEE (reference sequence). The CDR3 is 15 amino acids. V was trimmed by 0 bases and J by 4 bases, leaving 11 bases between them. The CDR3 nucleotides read TGTGCCAGCAGCTTGGGGAGGTCTGCGTACAATGAGCAGTTCTTC. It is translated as CASSLGRSAYNEQFF.

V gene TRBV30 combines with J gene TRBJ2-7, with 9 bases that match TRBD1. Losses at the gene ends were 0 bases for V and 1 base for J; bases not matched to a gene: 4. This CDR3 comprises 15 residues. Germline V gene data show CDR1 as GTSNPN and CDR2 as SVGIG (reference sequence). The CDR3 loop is CAWSVGQGLSYEQYF. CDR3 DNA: TGTGCCTGGAGTGTTGGACAGGGGCTATCCTACGAGCAGTACTTC.